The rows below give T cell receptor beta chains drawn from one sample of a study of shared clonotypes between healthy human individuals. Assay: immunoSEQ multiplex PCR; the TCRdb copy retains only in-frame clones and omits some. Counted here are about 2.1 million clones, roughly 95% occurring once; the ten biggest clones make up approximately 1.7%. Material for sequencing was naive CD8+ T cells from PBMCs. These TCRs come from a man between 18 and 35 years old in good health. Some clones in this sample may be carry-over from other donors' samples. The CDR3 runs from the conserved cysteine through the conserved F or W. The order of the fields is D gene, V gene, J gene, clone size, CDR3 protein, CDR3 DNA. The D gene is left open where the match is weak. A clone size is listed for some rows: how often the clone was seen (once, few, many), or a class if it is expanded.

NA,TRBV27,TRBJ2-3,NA,CASSLGLLRADTDTQYF,TGTGCCAGCAGTTTAGGCCTGTTGCGGGCCGACACAGATACGCAGTATTTT
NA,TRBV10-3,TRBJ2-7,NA,CAISESGGTYEQYF,TGTGCCATCAGTGAATCTGGCGGTACCTACGAGCAGTACTTC
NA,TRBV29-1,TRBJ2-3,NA,CSGLLPDTQYF,TGCAGCGGACTACTGCCAGATACGCAGTATTTT
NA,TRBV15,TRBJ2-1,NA,CATSTTTRDEQFF,TGTGCCACCAGCACAACGACGCGCGATGAGCAGTTCTTC
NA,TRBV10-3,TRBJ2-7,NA,CAISGEETGNPYEQYF,TGTGCCATCAGTGGGGAGGAGACAGGAAATCCCTACGAGCAGTACTTC
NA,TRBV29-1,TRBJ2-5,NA,CSHRGAAGARETQYF,TGCAGCCATAGGGGGGCCGCGGGAGCAAGAGAGACCCAGTACTTC
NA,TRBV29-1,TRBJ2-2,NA,CSGETANTGELFF,TGCAGCGGGGAGACAGCGAACACCGGGGAGCTGTTTTTT
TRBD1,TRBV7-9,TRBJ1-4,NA,CASSLVGTAEKLFF,TGTGCCAGCAGCTTAGTTGGGACAGCGGAAAAACTGTTTTTT
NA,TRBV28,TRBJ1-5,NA,CASSLTSNQPQHF,TGTGCCAGCAGTTTGACTAGCAATCAGCCCCAGCATTTT
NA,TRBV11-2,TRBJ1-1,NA,CASSSRHTEAFF,TGTGCCAGCAGCTCACGACACACTGAAGCTTTCTTT
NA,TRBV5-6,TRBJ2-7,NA,CASSSGRLRDEQYF,TGTGCCAGCAGCTCGGGACGACTAAGGGACGAGCAGTACTTC
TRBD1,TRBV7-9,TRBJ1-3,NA,CASSSTRRQGLVSGNTIYF,TGTGCCAGCAGCTCTACACGGCGACAGGGTTTGGTCTCTGGAAACACCATATATTTT
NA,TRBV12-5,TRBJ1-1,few,CASAMNPKLNTEAFF,TGTGCTAGTGCCATGAACCCCAAGCTGAACACTGAAGCTTTCTTT
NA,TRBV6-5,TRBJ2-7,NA,CASSYSKKNEQYF,TGTGCCAGCAGTTACTCGAAGAAAAATGAGCAGTACTTC
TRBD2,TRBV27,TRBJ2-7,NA,CASSLSFSGTSYEQYF,TGTGCCAGCAGTTTATCGTTTAGCGGGACCTCCTACGAGCAGTACTTC
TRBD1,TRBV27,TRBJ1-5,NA,CASRTGLTGVNQPQHF,TGTGCCAGCAGGACGGGTTTGACAGGGGTAAATCAGCCCCAGCATTTT
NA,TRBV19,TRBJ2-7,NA,CASSISGVGDQRYF,TGTGCCAGTAGTATAAGCGGAGTGGGGGACCAACGGTACTTC
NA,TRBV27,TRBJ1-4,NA,CASSRNDPGTWGEKLFF,TGTGCCAGCAGTCGTAATGACCCCGGGACCTGGGGGGAAAAACTGTTTTTT
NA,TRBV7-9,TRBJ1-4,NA,CASSLELKGDLNEKLFF,TGTGCCAGCAGCTTAGAACTGAAGGGGGATCTTAATGAAAAACTGTTTTTT
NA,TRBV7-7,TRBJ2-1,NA,CASSLGRAGDNEQFF,TGTGCCAGCAGCTTAGGGAGAGCTGGAGACAATGAGCAGTTCTTC
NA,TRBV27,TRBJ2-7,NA,CASSLLGGEQYF,TGTGCCAGCAGTTTATTGGGCGGCGAGCAGTACTTC
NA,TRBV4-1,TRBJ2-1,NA,CASSRDGRRGFF,TGCGCCAGCAGCCGGGATGGGAGAAGGGGGTTCTTC
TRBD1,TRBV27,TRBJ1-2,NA,CASSPSSGQVGYGYTF,TGTGCCAGCAGTCCTTCTTCGGGACAGGTTGGATATGGCTACACCTTC
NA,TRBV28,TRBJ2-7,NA,CASSLMGSLSFNEQYF,TGTGCCAGCAGTTTGATGGGTAGTCTCTCATTCAACGAGCAGTACTTC
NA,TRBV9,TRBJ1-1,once,CASSASGENTEAFF,TGTGCCAGCAGCGCCTCCGGGGAGAACACTGAAGCTTTCTTT
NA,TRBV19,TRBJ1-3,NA,CASSTSWRSGNTIYF,TGTGCCAGTAGTACTTCATGGAGATCTGGAAACACCATATATTTT
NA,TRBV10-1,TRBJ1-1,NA,CASSESGGPEAFF,TGCGCCAGCAGTGAGTCGGGGGGGCCTGAAGCTTTCTTT
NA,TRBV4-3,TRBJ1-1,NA,CASSQDAGPEEEAFF,TGCGCCAGCAGCCAAGACGCCGGACCCGAGGAGGAAGCTTTCTTT
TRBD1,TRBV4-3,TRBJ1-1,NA,CASSQDATGGGEAFF,TGCGCCAGCAGCCAAGACGCGACAGGGGGCGGTGAAGCTTTCTTT
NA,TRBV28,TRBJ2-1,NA,CASSLLAPYNEQFF,TGTGCCAGCAGTTTACTAGCGCCTTACAATGAGCAGTTCTTC
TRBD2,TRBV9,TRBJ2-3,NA,CASSGREDTDTQYF,TGTGCCAGCAGCGGACGGGAGGACACAGATACGCAGTATTTT
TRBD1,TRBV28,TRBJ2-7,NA,CASSRTGSHEQYF,TGTGCCAGCAGTCGGACAGGGTCCCACGAGCAGTACTTC
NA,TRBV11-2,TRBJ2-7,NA,CASGIGFADSYEQYF,TGTGCCAGCGGAATAGGGTTCGCAGATTCCTACGAGCAGTACTTC
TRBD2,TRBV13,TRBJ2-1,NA,CASRALARNNEQFF,TGTGCCAGCAGGGCACTAGCGCGGAACAATGAGCAGTTCTTC
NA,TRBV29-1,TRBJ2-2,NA,CSVDGGAYGELFF,TGCAGCGTTGATGGGGGAGCGTACGGGGAGCTGTTTTTT
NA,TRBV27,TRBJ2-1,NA,CASSSLNDYNEQFF,TGTGCCAGCAGTTCCCTAAACGACTACAATGAGCAGTTCTTC
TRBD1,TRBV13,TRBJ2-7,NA,CASSSGTGPYEQYF,TGTGCCAGCAGCTCCGGGACAGGTCCCTACGAGCAGTACTTC
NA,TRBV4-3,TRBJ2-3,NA,CASSQDLGRRATSTDTQYF,TGCGCCAGCAGCCAAGATCTTGGTCGGCGGGCGACTAGCACAGATACGCAGTATTTT
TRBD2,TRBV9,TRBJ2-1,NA,CASSTLKSGSKYNEQFF,TGTGCCAGCAGCACCCTCAAAAGCGGGAGTAAGTACAATGAGCAGTTCTTC
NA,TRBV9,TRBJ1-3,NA,CASSDQGYSGNTIYF,TGTGCCAGCAGCGATCAGGGTTATTCTGGAAACACCATATATTTT
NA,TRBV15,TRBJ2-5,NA,CATSRARLETQYF,TGTGCCACCAGCAGAGCGAGACTAGAGACCCAGTACTTC
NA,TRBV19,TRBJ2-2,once,CASMVVSYTGELFF,TGTGCCAGTATGGTGGTCTCTTACACCGGGGAGCTGTTTTTT
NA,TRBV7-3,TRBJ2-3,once,CASSLNGRDTQYF,TGTGCCAGCAGTCTTAATGGGAGAGATACGCAGTATTTT
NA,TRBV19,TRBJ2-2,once,CASSIDRDTGELFF,TGTGCCAGTAGTATAGACCGGGACACCGGGGAGCTGTTTTTT
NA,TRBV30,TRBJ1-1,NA,CAWSSDRPEAFF,TGTGCCTGGAGTAGTGACAGACCAGAAGCTTTCTTT
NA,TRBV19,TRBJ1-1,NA,CASSRALNTEAFF,TGTGCCAGTAGCCGGGCCCTGAACACTGAAGCTTTCTTT
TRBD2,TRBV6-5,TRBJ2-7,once,CASSYSRGGTYEQYF,TGTGCCAGCAGTTACTCTCGGGGGGGGACCTACGAGCAGTACTTC
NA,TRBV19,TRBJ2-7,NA,CASSMVGSSYEQYF,TGTGCCAGTAGTATGGTAGGGAGCTCCTACGAGCAGTACTTC
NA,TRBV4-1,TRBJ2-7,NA,CASSQAYRGGPGSEQYF,TGCGCCAGCAGCCAAGCCTATAGAGGAGGGCCAGGGAGTGAGCAGTACTTC
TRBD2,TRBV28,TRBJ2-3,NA,CASSLPLAGRTDTQYF,TGTGCCAGCAGTTTACCCCTAGCGGGGCGAACAGATACGCAGTATTTT
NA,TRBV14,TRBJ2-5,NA,CASSQEARETQYF,TGTGCCAGCAGCCAAGAGGCCCGGGAGACCCAGTACTTC
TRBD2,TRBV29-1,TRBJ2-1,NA,CSVEDLEAGVLKDEQFF,TGCAGCGTTGAAGATCTGGAAGCGGGAGTATTAAAGGATGAGCAGTTCTTC
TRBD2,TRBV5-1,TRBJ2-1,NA,CASSYGRLEREGASYNEQFF,TGCGCCAGCAGCTACGGAAGACTGGAGCGGGAGGGTGCCTCCTACAATGAGCAGTTCTTC
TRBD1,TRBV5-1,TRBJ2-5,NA,CASSLEGQGGETQYF,TGCGCCAGCAGCTTGGAAGGACAGGGGGGAGAGACCCAGTACTTC